These 8 T cell receptor beta chains were sequenced from one sample in a study of response to subunit inactivated influenza vaccine. TCRdb re-called the RT-PCR reads with MiXCR, one entry per CDR3 protein. The table includes about 520,000 distinct CDR3 sequences, around 7.7% detected once. The input for sequencing was PBMCs from blood, taken about 24 months after vaccination. The receptors here all came from a man between 50 and 75 years old who received an inactivated influenza vaccine.

This clonotype appeared many times. This chain connects TRBV20-1 to TRBJ2-5; 9 bases align to TRBD2. The CDR3 consists of 13 residues. The germline V gene has CDR1 DFQATT and CDR2 SNEGSKA (reference sequence). V lost 7 bases, J lost 5 bases, and 8 bases stayed unmatched. The CDR3 nucleotides read TGCAGTGGGATTGAGGCGGGGGGGGAGACCCAGTACTTC. Amino acid sequence: CSGIEAGGETQYF.

This clonotype was detected many times. The chain has TRBV3-1 and TRBJ2-1; TRBD1 agrees at 7 bases. The CDR3 runs to 14 residues. Germline V gene sequence: CDR1 LGHDT, CDR2 YNNKEL (reference sequence). V lost 4 bases, J lost 4 bases, and 4 bases stayed unmatched. This CDR3 reads CASSPDRNYNEQFF. CDR3 sequence (DNA): TGTGCCAGCAGCCCGGACAGGAATTACAATGAGCAGTTCTTC.

Many counts were recorded for this clonotype. The chain is built from TRBV7-9 and TRBJ2-4; D is ambiguous. Deletions cut 5 bases from V and 8 bases from J, with 7 bases between. CDR1 SEHNR and CDR2 FQNEAQ come from the germline V gene (reference sequence). The CDR3 totals 11 residues. The CDR3 bases are TGTGCCAGCAGCGGCCCTGACATTCAGTACTTC. Encoded protein: CASSGPDIQYF.

This clonotype was seen at least ten times. This rearrangement joins TRBV28 to TRBJ2-1; TRBD2 aligns across 8 bases. The CDR3 consists of 16 residues. Germline V gene lookup returns CDR1 MDHEN and CDR2 SYDVKM. Trimming at V came to 9 bases and at J to 7 bases, leaving 17 bases not matched to a gene. This CDR3 is CASQVLAGSDDNEQFF. The CDR3 region has the DNA TGTGCCAGTCAGGTGTTAGCGGGGTCGGATGATAATGAGCAGTTCTTC.

Many counts were recorded for this clonotype. This chain joins TRBV5-1 and TRBJ2-7; tentative D call: TRBD1 (6 bases). Trimming took 4 bases from V and 2 from J, leaving 16 bases between them. The CDR3 runs 15 residues. The germline CDR1 and CDR2 sequences are SGHRS and YFSETQ. CDR3 residues: CASSATGTPTYEQYF. The CDR3 bases are TGCGCCAGCAGCGCTACCGGGACACCAACCTACGAGCAGTACTTC.

This clonotype was seen a few times. The gene calls are TRBV5-1 and TRBJ2-5, with TRBD1 matching 7 bases. Germline V CDR1 and CDR2: SGHRS, YFSETQ. Trimming removed 4 bases from V and 2 bases from J; junction bases left unmatched: 5. CDR3 length equals 14 residues. CDR3 sequence: CASSKGDSQETQYF. CDR3 sequence (DNA): TGCGCCAGCAGCAAGGGGGACAGTCAAGAGACCCAGTACTTC. The full variable domain, in which reference TRBV5-1 and TRBJ2-5 provide the parts outside the CDR3, is KAGVTQTPRYLIKTRGQQVTLSCSPISGHRSVSWYQQTPGQGLQFLFEYFSETQRNKGNFPGRFSGRQFSNSRSEMNVSTLELGDSALYLCASSKGDSQETQYFGPGTRLLVL.

This clonotype has more than one count but fewer than ten. The V call is TRBV20-1, the J call TRBJ1-5; 7 bases are shared with TRBD1. CDR1 and CDR2 from the germline V gene are DFQATT and SNEGSKA (reference sequence). This CDR3 is built from 14 residues. Trimming at V came to 4 bases and at J to 3 bases, leaving 6 bases not matched to a gene. The CDR3 reads CSAKVRGVNQPQHF. CDR3 nucleotides: TGCAGTGCTAAGGTCAGGGGGGTCAATCAGCCCCAGCATTTT.

CDR3 in DNA: TGCAGTGCTAGAGCAGCGGGAGGGCCCTACAATGAGCAGTTCTTC. Its protein product is CSARAAGGPYNEQFF. The V gene is TRBV20-1, the J gene TRBJ2-1; the match to TRBD2 covers 10 bases. With 1 base clipped from V and 2 bases from J, the junction kept 2 bases outside the gene matches. Germline CDR1 reads DFQATT; CDR2 reads SNEGSKA (reference sequence). The CDR3 is made up of 15 amino acids.